Presented here are 32 T cell receptor beta chains from one specimen sequenced in a study of T-cell memory formation after mild COVID-19. TCRdb redid the calling of the 5' RACE reads with MiXCR, one entry per CDR3 protein. The data hold about 540,000 distinct CDR3 sequences, with over 20% observed a single time. Input material: PBMCs or a T cell subset sorted from them (not recorded which). The receptors were sampled from an adult woman who had mild COVID-19 (a few samples of this study predate the infection). Cell type and time point are not known.

V gene TRBV20-1 combines with J gene TRBJ2-3; the D gene is possibly TRBD1 (5 bases). CDR1 is DFQATT and CDR2 is SNEGSKA in the germline V gene (reference sequence). The CDR3 contains 16 residues. Trimming pared 3 bases from V and 2 bases from J, leaving 18 bases between. The CDR3 DNA reads TGCAGTGCTAGGAGAACAGGTCTCATCCCCACAGATACGCAGTATTTT. Translated, it gives CSARRTGLIPTDTQYF.

This clonotype was seen only a few times. In DNA, the CDR3 is TGTGCCAGCAGCCCTCACCAGGGGGTTAACGGTGGCTACACCTTC. Its protein is CASSPHQGVNGGYTF. J is TRBJ1-2 and V is TRBV7-2, with TRBD1 matching 7 bases. Germline V gives CDR1 SGHTA, CDR2 FQGNSA. Trimming at V came to 5 bases and at J to 7 bases, leaving 13 bases not matched to a gene. The CDR3 runs to 15 residues.

The chain is built from TRBV7-9 and TRBJ1-1, with 8 positions matching TRBD1. Germline CDR1 is SEHNR and CDR2 is FQNEAQ (reference sequence). Trimming removed 4 bases from V and 0 bases from J; junction bases left unmatched: 7. The length of the CDR3 is 16 residues. The CDR3 bases are TGTGCCAGCAGCTATCCTACGACAGGGGTGAACACTGAAGCTTTCTTT. It is translated as CASSYPTTGVNTEAFF. Looking up the rest from reference TRBV7-9 and TRBJ1-1 gives the full variable domain: DTGVSQNPRHKITKRGQNVTFRCDPISEHNRLYWYRQTLGQGPEFLTYFQNEAQLEKSRLLSDRFSAERPKGSFSTLEIQRTEQGDSAMYLCASSYPTTGVNTEAFFGQGTRLTVV.

V usage is TRBV29-1 and J usage is TRBJ2-7; D gene unclear. Trimming removed 1 base from V and 0 bases from J, with 10 bases in between. The germline V gene encodes CDR1 SQVTM and CDR2 ANQGSEA. The CDR3 extends over 14 amino acids. The CDR3 DNA reads as TGCAGCGTTGAAGGGGCGGAAACCTCCTACGAGCAGTACTTC. It yields the protein CSVEGAETSYEQYF.

There are a few counts of this clonotype. The J gene is TRBJ2-7, the V gene TRBV5-5; D is unresolved. Per the germline V gene, CDR1 is SGHKS and CDR2 is YYEKEE (reference sequence). Trimming shortened V by 2 bases and J by 0 bases, and 9 bases separated the two germline ends. The CDR3 extends over 14 amino acids. CDR3 loop: CASSFLGVSYEQYF. The CDR3 coding sequence is TGTGCCAGCAGCTTTCTTGGAGTCTCCTACGAGCAGTACTTC.

This clonotype was seen only a few times. The rearrangement uses TRBV3-1 and TRBJ2-2; either TRBD1 or TRBD2 may supply D (5 bases each). The CDR3 contains 17 residues. Between the trimmed V and J ends, which lost 4 bases and 0 bases, there was a span of 15 bases. In germline, CDR1 is LGHDT, CDR2 YNNKEL (reference sequence). DNA for the CDR3: TGTGCCAGCAGCCTAACGGGGCTCCAAGCGAACACCGGGGAGCTGTTTTTT. This codes for CASSLTGLQANTGELFF.

The rearrangement links TRBV4-2 to TRBJ2-7; perhaps TRBD1 as D (6 bases). The CDR3 sequence is 13 residues long. Trimming took 6 bases from V and 7 from J, leaving 16 bases between them. CDR1 and CDR2 (germline): LGHNA, YNFKEQ. This chain's CDR3 is CASSRGQSGEQYF. The DNA of the CDR3 is TGTGCCAGCAGTCGTGGACAGTCGGGGGAGCAGTACTTC.

This clonotype came up a few times. V and J are TRBV7-9 and TRBJ1-1, with 8 bases matching TRBD1. J lost 1 base, V lost 3 bases, and 7 bases had no gene match. From germline, CDR1 is SEHNR and CDR2 FQNEAQ (reference sequence). CDR3 length: 16 amino acids. DNA for the CDR3: TGTGCCAGCAGCTTCCAGGGGGCATTGGGGAACACTGAAGCTTTCTTT. Its protein is CASSFQGALGNTEAFF.

This chain joins TRBV20-1 and TRBJ2-3; TRBD2 matches 11 bases. This CDR3 has 15 residues. V gave up 1 base and J gave up 2 bases; unmatched junction bases: 2. Looked up from germline, CDR1 is DFQATT and CDR2 is SNEGSKA (reference sequence). The CDR3 sequence: CSARGLAGSTDTQYF. For the CDR3, the DNA is TGCAGTGCTAGAGGACTAGCGGGATCCACAGATACGCAGTATTTT.

This clonotype was counted between two and nine times. The chain couples TRBV11-1 to TRBJ1-1, with 11 bases fitting TRBD1. The V and J ends lost 3 bases and 5 bases, in that order; junction bases with no gene match: 5. This CDR3 is built from 15 residues. Germline CDR1 and CDR2: SGHAT and FQDESV (reference sequence). The CDR3 loop reads CASSFRTGGGTEAFF. CDR3 sequence (DNA): TGTGCCAGCAGCTTTAGGACAGGGGGCGGAACTGAAGCTTTCTTT.

The chain links TRBV2 to TRBJ2-2; possibly TRBD1 or TRBD2 for D (5 bases each). The CDR3 is made up of 14 amino acids. Trimming left V 7 bases short and J 3 bases short, with 12 bases between. Germline assignment: CDR1 SNHLY and CDR2 FYNNEI. The CDR3 DNA reads as TGTGCCAGCAAACGAGGGACGGACACCGGGGAGCTGTTTTTT. It is translated as CASKRGTDTGELFF.

This chain connects TRBV7-9 to TRBJ1-5, with D perhaps TRBD1 (5 bases). Germline loops: CDR1 SEHNR, CDR2 FQNEAQ (reference sequence). CDR3 length: 16 residues. With 5 bases removed from V and 0 bases from J, the gap between germline ends came to 14 bases. In nucleotides, the CDR3 is TGTGCCAGCAGCCCACTGTCAGGGTCTAGCAATCAGCCCCAGCATTTT. Translated, it gives CASSPLSGSSNQPQHF.

This clonotype was counted between two and nine times. The chain has TRBV9 and TRBJ1-4; 12 bases map to TRBD1. CDR1 and CDR2 from the germline V gene are SGDLS and YYNGEE. CDR3 size: 17 residues. Germline trimming cut 2 bases from V and 4 bases from J; bases unmatched to any gene: 6. CDR3 coding DNA: TGTGCCAGCAGCGTCGGGACAGGGGGCCGTAATAATGAAAAACTGTTTTTT. Translating it yields CASSVGTGGRNNEKLFF.

CDR3 sequence reads: CASSQGTGSPGANVLTF. The CDR3 nucleotides are TGTGCCAGCAGCCAGGGGACAGGGAGCCCCGGGGCCAACGTCCTGACTTTC. The rearrangement links TRBV4-2 to TRBJ2-6; the match to TRBD1 covers 9 bases. The germline gives CDR1 LGHNA, CDR2 YNFKEQ. The CDR3 spans 17 residues. Germline trimming cut 3 bases from V and 4 bases from J; bases unmatched to any gene: 7.

This chain links TRBV3-1 with TRBJ2-1; D uncertain. The CDR3 loop spans 14 amino acids. V shed 4 bases and J shed 5 bases, with 12 bases lying between them. Germline V gene data show CDR1 as LGHDT and CDR2 as YNNKEL (reference sequence). In nucleotides, the CDR3 is TGTGCCAGCAGCCTCCTCGACTGGAACAATGAGCAGTTCTTC. Protein: CASSLLDWNNEQFF.

The V and J genes are TRBV14 and TRBJ2-7; a weak D match, TRBD2 (5 bases). This CDR3 comprises 16 residues. V was shortened by 0 bases and J by 7 bases, with 19 bases between the two germline ends. Germline assignment: CDR1 SGHDN and CDR2 FVKESK. DNA for the CDR3: TGTGCCAGCAGCCAAGATCCGGCTAGCAGAGATAGGGAGCAGTACTTC. Its protein is CASSQDPASRDREQYF.

In its sample, this clonotype was seen a few times. The chain couples TRBV29-1 to TRBJ2-7, with D unresolved. CDR3 length: 10 amino acids. Trimming took off 4 bases at V and 7 bases at J, with 8 bases between the two ends. CDR1 and CDR2 (germline): SQVTM, ANQGSEA. The CDR3 nucleotides are TGCAGCGTTGCGGACCGTGAGCAGTACTTC. Translating gives CSVADREQYF.

This clonotype occurred a few times. CDR3 in amino acids: CASSQYLGFRYEQYF. The CDR3 DNA reads as TGCGCCAGCAGCCAATATCTGGGCTTTCGATACGAGCAGTACTTC. The J gene is TRBJ2-7, the V gene TRBV4-3; D call uncertain. Germline-derived CDR1 and CDR2 are LGHNA and YSLEER. The V gene lost 2 bases and the J gene lost 4 bases, with 15 bases spanning the gap. The CDR3 covers 15 residues.

Many counts were recorded for this clonotype. The chain has TRBV9 and TRBJ2-1; 7 bases map to TRBD2. V trimming: 0 bases; J trimming: 9 bases; junction bases outside the gene matches: 3. CDR1 is SGDLS, CDR2 YYNGEE, per germline. The length of the CDR3 is 13 residues. The CDR3 loop is CASSVDAGVEQFF. The CDR3 coding sequence is TGTGCCAGCAGCGTAGACGCGGGAGTTGAGCAGTTCTTC.

V gene TRBV29-1 combines with J gene TRBJ1-1; D ambiguous. This CDR3 spans 13 amino acids. With 3 bases removed from V and 0 bases from J, the gap between germline ends came to 8 bases. CDR1 is SQVTM, CDR2 ANQGSEA, per germline. This chain's CDR3 is CSVERAMNTEAFF. CDR3 DNA sequence: TGCAGCGTTGAGAGGGCGATGAACACTGAAGCTTTCTTT.

J is TRBJ1-2 and V is TRBV4-1; TRBD1 aligns across 7 bases. V dropped 3 bases and J dropped 3; count of bases not matched to a gene: 1. This CDR3 is 13 amino acids long. Germline assignment: CDR1 MGHRA and CDR2 YSYEKL. The CDR3, as DNA: TGCGCCAGCAGCCATACAGGGGACTATGGCTACACCTTC. Translation: CASSHTGDYGYTF.

The chain links TRBV6-6 to TRBJ2-7; 12 nucleotides line up with TRBD1. V lost 11 bases to trimming and J lost 6 bases; unmatched junction nucleotides: 8. The CDR3 contains 13 residues. The germline gives CDR1 MNHNY, CDR2 SVGAGI (reference sequence). CDR3 DNA sequence: TGTGCCGTGAGGGGGACAGGGGGCTTCGAGCAGTACTTC. Translating it yields CAVRGTGGFEQYF.

This clonotype occurred a few times. The CDR3 sequence: CASSSHGLAGMSSYNEQFF. CDR3 nucleotides: TGTGCCAGCAGCTCGCACGGACTAGCGGGGATGAGCTCCTACAATGAGCAGTTCTTC. This sequence joins TRBV11-3 and TRBJ2-1, with 12 bases that match TRBD2. The CDR3 totals 19 residues. V lost 4 bases, J lost 0 bases, and 10 bases stayed unmatched. Germline V gene data show CDR1 as SGHNT and CDR2 as YENEEA. The full variable domain, its missing parts supplied by reference TRBV11-3 and TRBJ2-1, is EAGVVQSPRYKIIEKKQPVAFWCNPISGHNTLYWYLQNLGQGPELLIRYENEEAVDDSQLPKDRFSAERLKGVDSTLKIQPAELGDSAVYLCASSSHGLAGMSSYNEQFFGPGTRLTVL.

Only a few counts were recorded for this clonotype. This chain uses TRBV20-1 with TRBJ2-1; 7 nucleotides align to TRBD2. Germline V lookup: CDR1 DFQATT, CDR2 SNEGSKA (reference sequence). This CDR3 contains 16 residues. Trimming at V came to 3 bases and at J to 8 bases, leaving 16 bases not matched to a gene. CDR3 bases: TGCAGTGCTAGTTTGTGGGGGGGACTGGCATCGGATGAGCAGTTCTTC. Its protein is CSASLWGGLASDEQFF.

At least ten counts were recorded for this clonotype. The chain links TRBV20-1 to TRBJ2-1, with TRBD2 identical over 8 bases. CDR1 and CDR2 (germline): DFQATT, SNEGSKA (reference sequence). The CDR3 loop spans 14 amino acids. This CDR3 is CSTDGRANNNEQFF. The CDR3 DNA follows: TGCAGCACGGACGGGAGGGCCAACAACAATGAGCAGTTCTTC.

CDR3 region: CASSLAGQLNTEAFF. For the CDR3, the DNA is TGTGCCAGCAGCTTAGCTGGACAGCTGAACACTGAAGCTTTCTTT. The V gene is TRBV7-9, the J gene TRBJ1-1, with D maybe TRBD1 (6 bases). This CDR3 comprises 15 residues. V lost 0 bases to trimming and J lost 0 bases, with 8 bases between them. From germline, CDR1 is SEHNR and CDR2 FQNEAQ (reference sequence).

V and J are TRBV5-1 and TRBJ1-2; D is undetermined. The CDR3 is 13 amino acids. The V end was cut by 0 bases, the J end by 3 bases, with 6 bases between. CDR1 SGHRS and CDR2 YFSETQ come from the germline V gene. CDR3 sequence (DNA): TGCGCCAGCAGCTTGGGGGAGGACTATGGCTACACCTTC. The encoded protein is CASSLGEDYGYTF. Based on the CDR3 plus reference TRBV5-1 and TRBJ1-2, the full variable domain is KAGVTQTPRYLIKTRGQQVTLSCSPISGHRSVSWYQQTPGQGLQFLFEYFSETQRNKGNFPGRFSGRQFSNSRSEMNVSTLELGDSALYLCASSLGEDYGYTFGSGTRLTVV.

This clonotype was detected many times. J is TRBJ1-5 and V is TRBV6-2 or TRBV6-3; D gene unclear. V lost 8 bases and J lost 7, with 12 bases in between. Germline lookup yields CDR1 MNHEY and CDR2 SVGEGT. CDR3 length: 12 amino acids. The CDR3: CASEVPGQPQHF. The CDR3 DNA sequence: TGTGCCAGCGAAGTGCCGGGACAGCCCCAGCATTTT.

This clonotype occurred a few times. The rearrangement links TRBV4-1 to TRBJ2-7; 9 bases line up with TRBD1. V lost 4 bases and J lost 5; bases outside the gene matches: 9. From germline, CDR1 is MGHRA and CDR2 YSYEKL. The CDR3 consists of 15 residues. The CDR3 sequence: CASSLGQGFVDEQYF. Here the CDR3 DNA reads TGCGCCAGCAGCCTGGGACAGGGTTTTGTCGACGAGCAGTACTTC.

The rearrangement links TRBV11-2 to TRBJ1-4; 8 bases are a match to TRBD1. Germline V lookup: CDR1 SGHAT, CDR2 FQNNGV. Trimming at V came to 5 bases and at J to 3 bases, leaving 8 bases not matched to a gene. The CDR3 totals 16 residues. The CDR3 DNA is TGTGCCAGCAGCCCGCCCTGGGGACAGGCTAATGAAAAACTGTTTTTT. Its translation is CASSPPWGQANEKLFF. Full variable domain (remainder filled in from reference TRBV11-2 and TRBJ1-4): EAGVAQSPRYKIIEKRQSVAFWCNPISGHATLYWYQQILGQGPKLLIQFQNNGVVDDSQLPKDRFSAERLKGVDSTLKIQPAKLEDSAVYLCASSPPWGQANEKLFFGSGTQLSVL.

This clonotype was detected a few times. The chain combines TRBV11-1 with TRBJ2-1; 9 nucleotides match TRBD2. The CDR3 has 18 residues. V shed 2 bases and J 2 bases; nucleotides not matched to a gene: 10. Germline V gene sequence: CDR1 SGHAT, CDR2 FQDESV (reference sequence). In nucleotides, the CDR3 is TGTGCCAGCAGCTTAAACGAACATAGCGGGAGACCCTACAATGAGCAGTTCTTC. Translating gives CASSLNEHSGRPYNEQFF.

This sequence joins TRBV9 and TRBJ1-1, with D possibly TRBD1 on 6 matching bases. The CDR3 is made up of 13 amino acids. Germline CDR1 SGDLS, CDR2 YYNGEE. Trimming shortened V by 6 bases and J by 6 bases, and 15 bases separated the two germline ends. For the CDR3, the DNA is TGTGCCAGCAACACTGGGGGCGCCGCTGAAGCTTTCTTT. Amino acid sequence: CASNTGGAAEAFF. Variable domain in full (rest from reference TRBV9 and TRBJ1-1): DSGVTQTPKHLITATGQRVTLRCSPRSGDLSVYWYQQSLDQGLQFLIQYYNGEERAKGNILERFSAQQFPDLHSELNLSSLELGDSALYFCASNTGGAAEAFFGQGTRLTVV.